One sample yielded the 4 T cell receptor beta chains listed below, sequenced in a study of T-cell memory formation after mild COVID-19. TCRdb re-analysed the 5' RACE reads in MiXCR, keeping a single row per CDR3 protein. This sample carries nearly 350,000 distinct CDR3 sequences, 10% to 15% of them seen once, and the ten largest clones take about 21%. The source material was PBMCs or a T cell subset sorted from them (not recorded which). Receptor source: a man younger than 35 who had mild COVID-19 (a few samples of this study predate the infection). Cell type and time point are not known.

The CDR3 here is CASSWTSGRLIGETQYF. The CDR3 DNA reads as TGCGCCAGCAGCTGGACTAGCGGGAGATTAATCGGAGAGACCCAGTACTTC. The chain has TRBV5-1 and TRBJ2-5; 13 nucleotides line up with TRBD2. Looked up from germline, CDR1 is SGHRS and CDR2 is YFSETQ. Trimming at V came to 3 bases and at J to 4 bases, leaving 9 bases not matched to a gene. This CDR3 spans 17 amino acids. The whole variable domain, remainder taken from reference TRBV5-1 and TRBJ2-5, is KAGVTQTPRYLIKTRGQQVTLSCSPISGHRSVSWYQQTPGQGLQFLFEYFSETQRNKGNFPGRFSGRQFSNSRSEMNVSTLELGDSALYLCASSWTSGRLIGETQYFGPGTRLLVL.

The chain has TRBV6-1 and TRBJ2-6, with no clear D. The CDR3 extends over 15 amino acids. Trimming removed 4 bases from V and 0 bases from J, with 7 bases in between. Germline CDR1 MNHNS, CDR2 SASEGT. The DNA of the CDR3 is TGTGCCAGCAGTGTCAGCCACTCTGGGGCCAACGTCCTGACTTTC. Protein: CASSVSHSGANVLTF.

V is TRBV30 and J is TRBJ2-7; the D gene is possibly TRBD2 (5 bases). V lost 2 bases to trimming and J lost 3 bases, with 11 bases between them. The CDR3 has 13 amino acids. The germline V gene has CDR1 GTSNPN and CDR2 SVGIG (reference sequence). The CDR3 reads CAWSNDRGYEQYF. Written as DNA, the CDR3 is TGTGCCTGGAGTAATGACCGGGGCTACGAGCAGTACTTC.

The sample holds many counts of this clonotype. J is TRBJ2-3 and V is TRBV5-1; 8 nucleotides align to TRBD2. The CDR3 covers 15 residues. The junction had 4 bases not matched to a gene; V was cut back by 0 bases and J by 4 bases. From germline, CDR1 is SGHRS and CDR2 YFSETQ. This CDR3 is CASSLAAGVADTQYF. CDR3 DNA sequence: TGCGCCAGCAGCTTGGCAGCGGGGGTCGCAGATACGCAGTATTTT.